Listed below are T cell receptor beta chains from one sample, sequenced in a study of shared clonotypes between healthy human individuals. Some clones are missing from TCRdb's copy, which holds only in-frame ones; the method was immunoSEQ multiplex PCR. The profile shows about 1 million clones, approximately 76% of them singletons. The sequenced sample was memory CD4+ T cells sorted from blood. These receptors were collected from a man aged 18 to 29 in good health. Both conserved end residues are part of each CDR3. The order of the fields is D gene, J gene, clone size, V gene, CDR3 protein, CDR3 DNA. The D gene is left open where the match is weak. Rows give clone size only sometimes, using once, few, many, or a class for an expanded clone.

D gene: TRBD1
J gene: TRBJ2-5
clone size: .
V gene: TRBV6-6
CDR3 protein: CASTYSYRGQETQYF
CDR3 DNA: TGTGCCAGCACCTACTCCTACAGGGGGCAAGAGACCCAGTACTTC

D gene: TRBD2
J gene: TRBJ2-7
clone size: few
V gene: TRBV5-4
CDR3 protein: CASSLGTSGEQYF
CDR3 DNA: TGTGCCAGCAGCTTAGGGACTAGTGGGGAGCAGTACTTC

D gene: .
J gene: TRBJ1-2
clone size: few
V gene: TRBV6-5
CDR3 protein: CASSYSASNYGYTF
CDR3 DNA: TGTGCCAGCAGTTACTCAGCGAGTAACTATGGCTACACCTTC

D gene: TRBD1
J gene: TRBJ2-1
clone size: few
V gene: TRBV6-1
CDR3 protein: CATAEDRSSYNEQFF
CDR3 DNA: TGTGCCACCGCAGAGGACAGGAGCTCCTACAATGAGCAGTTCTTC

D gene: TRBD1
J gene: TRBJ2-5
clone size: .
V gene: TRBV5-1
CDR3 protein: CASSSGDSQETQYF
CDR3 DNA: TGCGCCAGCAGCTCCGGGGACAGCCAAGAGACCCAGTACTTC

D gene: TRBD1
J gene: TRBJ2-7
clone size: .
V gene: TRBV7-7
CDR3 protein: CASSAGTGAGEQYF
CDR3 DNA: TGTGCTAGCAGCGCTGGGACAGGGGCAGGCGAGCAGTACTTC

D gene: TRBD2
J gene: TRBJ2-1
clone size: few
V gene: TRBV4-3
CDR3 protein: CASSQAMTSGRDNEQFF
CDR3 DNA: TGCGCCAGCAGCCAAGCGATGACTAGCGGGAGAGACAATGAGCAGTTCTTC

D gene: TRBD2
J gene: TRBJ2-1
clone size: .
V gene: TRBV4-2
CDR3 protein: CASSQGTSGDSEQFF
CDR3 DNA: TGTGCCAGCAGCCAGGGGACTAGCGGGGATAGTGAGCAGTTCTTC

D gene: .
J gene: TRBJ1-5
clone size: .
V gene: TRBV21-1
CDR3 protein: CASSKTIQSYSNQPQHF
CDR3 DNA: TGTGCCAGCAGCAAAACGATTCAGTCGTATAGCAATCAGCCCCAGCATTTT

D gene: .
J gene: TRBJ2-2
clone size: .
V gene: TRBV4-1
CDR3 protein: CASSQGQNTGELFF
CDR3 DNA: TGCGCCAGCAGCCAAGGGCAGAACACCGGGGAGCTGTTTTTT

D gene: .
J gene: TRBJ2-2
clone size: .
V gene: TRBV5-1
CDR3 protein: CASRDHTGELFF
CDR3 DNA: TGCGCCAGCCGGGACCACACCGGGGAGCTGTTTTTT

D gene: TRBD1
J gene: TRBJ2-3
clone size: many
V gene: TRBV5-1
CDR3 protein: CASSQYPGQGTDTQYF
CDR3 DNA: TGCGCCAGCAGCCAGTACCCGGGACAGGGGACAGATACGCAGTATTTT

D gene: .
J gene: TRBJ1-3
clone size: .
V gene: TRBV10-3
CDR3 protein: CAISEFTGGNTIYF
CDR3 DNA: TGTGCCATCAGTGAGTTCACAGGCGGAAACACCATATATTTT

D gene: TRBD1
J gene: TRBJ1-2
clone size: .
V gene: TRBV7-2
CDR3 protein: CASSLGQGYGYTF
CDR3 DNA: TGTGCCAGCAGCTTAGGACAGGGTTATGGCTACACCTTC

D gene: .
J gene: TRBJ2-1
clone size: .
V gene: TRBV4-3
CDR3 protein: CASSQELSWGRTYNEQFF
CDR3 DNA: TGCGCCAGCAGCCAAGAGTTGTCCTGGGGGCGAACTTACAATGAGCAGTTCTTC

D gene: .
J gene: TRBJ1-1
clone size: .
V gene: TRBV27
CDR3 protein: CASSFRGSDTEAFF
CDR3 DNA: TGTGCCAGCAGTTTCAGGGGCTCTGACACTGAAGCTTTCTTT

D gene: TRBD2
J gene: TRBJ2-2
clone size: .
V gene: TRBV6-1
CDR3 protein: CASIPQTSGNGELFF
CDR3 DNA: TGTGCCAGCATTCCCCAGACTAGCGGGAACGGGGAGCTGTTTTTT

D gene: TRBD1
J gene: TRBJ2-6
clone size: .
V gene: TRBV6-1
CDR3 protein: CASSGRDSNSGANVLTF
CDR3 DNA: TGTGCCAGCAGTGGCCGGGACAGTAACTCTGGGGCCAACGTCCTGACTTTC

D gene: .
J gene: TRBJ2-7
clone size: .
V gene: TRBV30
CDR3 protein: CAWRQGYEQYF
CDR3 DNA: TGTGCCTGGAGGCAGGGCTACGAGCAGTACTTC

D gene: TRBD1
J gene: TRBJ2-3
clone size: .
V gene: TRBV7-9
CDR3 protein: CASSLRRQGTDTQYF
CDR3 DNA: TGTGCCAGCAGCTTACGCCGACAGGGAACAGATACGCAGTATTTT

D gene: .
J gene: TRBJ2-1
clone size: .
V gene: TRBV28
CDR3 protein: CASKTVDRYNEQFF
CDR3 DNA: TGTGCCAGCAAAACCGTCGACAGGTACAATGAGCAGTTCTTC

D gene: .
J gene: TRBJ2-7
clone size: .
V gene: TRBV6-1
CDR3 protein: CASRPGRAEDYEQYF
CDR3 DNA: TGTGCCAGCAGACCAGGTAGAGCCGAAGACTACGAGCAGTACTTC

D gene: .
J gene: TRBJ2-2
clone size: .
V gene: TRBV2
CDR3 protein: CASSVTTNTGELFF
CDR3 DNA: TGTGCCAGCAGTGTTACTACGAACACCGGGGAGCTGTTTTTT

D gene: TRBD1
J gene: TRBJ2-1
clone size: .
V gene: TRBV9
CDR3 protein: CASSSEGTVYNEQFF
CDR3 DNA: TGTGCCAGCAGCTCCGAGGGGACAGTATACAATGAGCAGTTCTTC

D gene: TRBD2
J gene: TRBJ2-1
clone size: .
V gene: TRBV5-1
CDR3 protein: CASSFNSGGTREQFF
CDR3 DNA: TGCGCCAGCAGCTTTAATAGCGGGGGTACACGGGAGCAGTTCTTC

D gene: .
J gene: TRBJ2-7
clone size: .
V gene: TRBV2
CDR3 protein: CASSDGYNPEQYF
CDR3 DNA: TGTGCCAGCAGTGATGGCTATAATCCCGAGCAGTACTTC

D gene: .
J gene: TRBJ2-2
clone size: .
V gene: TRBV11-1
CDR3 protein: CASSLTRITGELFF
CDR3 DNA: TGTGCCAGCAGCTTAACACGGATCACCGGGGAGCTGTTTTTT

D gene: .
J gene: TRBJ2-1
clone size: .
V gene: TRBV21-1
CDR3 protein: CASSKESRGGLGRPYNEQFF
CDR3 DNA: TGTGCCAGCAGCAAGGAATCGAGGGGGGGCCTTGGTAGGCCCTACAATGAGCAGTTCTTC

D gene: TRBD1
J gene: TRBJ2-7
clone size: few
V gene: TRBV29-1
CDR3 protein: CSVEVTGDEQYF
CDR3 DNA: TGCAGCGTTGAAGTTACAGGGGACGAGCAGTACTTC

D gene: TRBD2
J gene: TRBJ2-3
clone size: .
V gene: TRBV10-3
CDR3 protein: CAISDAAGGSTDTQYF
CDR3 DNA: TGTGCCATCAGTGATGCGGCGGGAGGGAGCACAGATACGCAGTATTTT

D gene: TRBD2
J gene: TRBJ2-7
clone size: .
V gene: TRBV11-2
CDR3 protein: CASSYRTSEQYF
CDR3 DNA: TGTGCCAGCAGCTACAGGACTAGCGAGCAGTACTTC

D gene: .
J gene: TRBJ1-2
clone size: .
V gene: TRBV28
CDR3 protein: CASSNLGARGYTF
CDR3 DNA: TGTGCCAGCAGCAATCTTGGGGCGCGGGGCTACACCTTC

D gene: TRBD1
J gene: TRBJ1-1
clone size: .
V gene: TRBV19
CDR3 protein: CASSFLQGSTEAFF
CDR3 DNA: TGTGCCAGTAGTTTTTTACAGGGGAGCACTGAAGCTTTCTTT

D gene: TRBD1
J gene: TRBJ1-6
clone size: .
V gene: TRBV7-2
CDR3 protein: CASTDRGSPNSPLHF
CDR3 DNA: TGTGCCAGCACCGACAGGGGCTCCCCTAATTCACCCCTCCACTTT

D gene: TRBD1
J gene: TRBJ1-1
clone size: .
V gene: TRBV29-1
CDR3 protein: CSVESDRGRLDTEAFF
CDR3 DNA: TGCAGCGTTGAATCGGACAGGGGGCGCTTAGACACTGAAGCTTTCTTT

D gene: .
J gene: TRBJ1-4
clone size: .
V gene: TRBV18
CDR3 protein: CASAASTNEKLFF
CDR3 DNA: TGTGCCAGCGCAGCCTCAACTAATGAAAAACTGTTTTTT

D gene: .
J gene: TRBJ2-5
clone size: .
V gene: TRBV7-2
CDR3 protein: CASSLAGAGTQYF
CDR3 DNA: TGTGCCAGCAGCCTAGCCGGCGCGGGGACCCAGTACTTC

D gene: .
J gene: TRBJ2-7
clone size: .
V gene: TRBV2
CDR3 protein: CASSWDSSYEQYF
CDR3 DNA: TGTGCCAGCAGTTGGGACTCGTCCTACGAGCAGTACTTC

D gene: .
J gene: TRBJ1-4
clone size: once
V gene: TRBV5-1
CDR3 protein: CASSLGTVNEKLFF
CDR3 DNA: TGCGCCAGCAGCTTGGGGACAGTCAATGAAAAACTGTTTTTT

D gene: .
J gene: TRBJ1-2
clone size: .
V gene: TRBV7-9
CDR3 protein: CASSETGMGGYTF
CDR3 DNA: TGTGCCAGCAGCGAAACAGGGATGGGCGGCTACACCTTC

D gene: TRBD1
J gene: TRBJ1-1
clone size: .
V gene: TRBV7-6
CDR3 protein: CASSLAGQQNTEAFF
CDR3 DNA: TGTGCCAGCAGCTTAGCGGGACAGCAGAACACTGAAGCTTTCTTT